The 14 T cell receptor beta chains reported below all come from one sample, sequenced in a study of neoadjuvant nivolumab and ipilimumab in lung cancer. The method was immunoSEQ multiplex PCR; TCRdb's version includes in-frame clones alone and lacks a portion of them. Altogether under 35,000 clones are present, over 75% being singletons, with the ten largest covering approximately 5%. Sequenced here: peripheral blood, sampled after neoadjuvant nivolumab, alone or with ipilimumab, at or shortly before surgery. Source of these receptors: an adult with non-small cell lung cancer.

The rearrangement links TRBV9 to TRBJ2-2; tentatively, D is TRBD1 or TRBD2 (6 bases each). Deletions cut 3 bases from V and 6 bases from J, with 24 bases between. Germline values: CDR1 SGDLS, CDR2 YYNGEE. The CDR3 covers 18 residues. The CDR3 here is CASSARDNRVSMAGELFF. The CDR3 DNA reads TGTGCCAGCAGCGCGCGGGACAATAGGGTGTCGATGGCCGGGGAGCTGTTTTTT.

The chain uses TRBV4-3 and TRBJ2-7; 8 nucleotides match TRBD2. The CDR3 loop spans 15 amino acids. Germline trimming cut 0 bases from V and 6 bases from J; bases unmatched to any gene: 7. Germline CDR1 reads LGHNA; CDR2 reads YSLEER. CDR3 sequence: CASSQEAGGGGEQYF. CDR3 nucleotide sequence: TGCGCCAGCAGCCAAGAGGCGGGGGGAGGCGGCGAGCAGTACTTC.

J is TRBJ1-2 and V is TRBV28; maybe TRBD1 (6 bases). CDR3 length: 13 residues. V was pared by 10 bases and J by 1 base, with 13 bases between. The germline V gene has CDR1 MDHEN and CDR2 SYDVKM. The CDR3 loop reads CAIRDRSNYGYTF. The CDR3 DNA sequence: TGTGCCATTCGAGACAGGAGTAACTATGGCTACACCTTC.

The chain uses TRBV18 and TRBJ1-1; maybe TRBD1 (6 bases). The CDR3 loop spans 14 amino acids. Germline CDR1 reads KGHSH; CDR2 reads LQKENI. Trimming removed 4 bases at V and 7 bases at J, with 16 bases between. CDR3 sequence reads: CASSRGQQNGEAFF. The CDR3 coding sequence is TGTGCCAGCTCACGGGGACAACAGAACGGTGAAGCTTTCTTT. Using reference TRBV18 and TRBJ1-1 for the parts outside the CDR3, the full variable domain is NAGVMQNPRHLVRRRGQEARLRCSPMKGHSHVYWYRQLPEEGLKFMVYLQKENIIDESGMPKERFSAEFPKEGPSILRIQQVVRGDSAAYFCASSRGQQNGEAFFGQGTRLTVV.

The chain couples TRBV29-1 to TRBJ1-2, with a tentative D call TRBD1 (5 bases). The CDR3 extends over 11 amino acids. CDR1 SQVTM and CDR2 ANQGSEA come from the germline V gene. Trimming cost V 3 bases and J 5 bases, with 7 bases left between them. CDR3 residues: CSVDGGYGYTF. The CDR3 coding sequence is TGCAGCGTTGATGGGGGTTATGGCTACACCTTC.

The genes are TRBV6-5 and TRBJ2-7, with 9 bases identical to TRBD1. The germline CDR1 and CDR2 sequences are MNHEY and SVGAGI. The CDR3 runs to 14 residues. V lost 5 bases to trimming and J lost 7 bases; unmatched junction nucleotides: 9. The CDR3 is CASSPPGQGMEQYF. The CDR3 DNA reads TGTGCCAGCAGTCCCCCGGGACAGGGAATGGAGCAGTACTTC.

This clone was seen more than once but under ten times. The chain uses TRBV12-5 and TRBJ1-2; the D gene is possibly TRBD1 (6 bases). Germline V gene data show CDR1 as LGHNT and CDR2 as FRNRAP. Trimming stripped 1 base from V and 2 bases from J, with 8 bases between. The CDR3 contains 14 residues. The CDR3 loop reads CASGLDRVNYGYTF. For the CDR3, the DNA is TGTGCTAGTGGTTTGGACAGGGTCAACTATGGCTACACCTTC.

The gene calls are TRBV7-9 and TRBJ1-1, with D uncertain. Germline CDR1 reads SEHNR; CDR2 reads FQNEAQ (reference sequence). Trimming shortened V by 1 base and J by 0 bases, and 12 bases separated the two germline ends. The CDR3 is 16 amino acids. CDR3 amino acids: CASSLVHMVMNTEAFF. The CDR3 DNA reads as TGTGCCAGCAGCTTAGTACACATGGTCATGAACACTGAAGCTTTCTTT.

The rearrangement links TRBV6-1 to TRBJ1-2; no firm D call. V dropped 5 bases and J dropped 13 bases, with 14 bases sitting between them. CDR1 and CDR2 (germline): MNHNS, SASEGT. The CDR3 runs 11 residues. The CDR3 protein is CASSFAGDLTF. In nucleotides, the CDR3 is TGTGCCAGCAGTTTTGCAGGCGATCTCACCTTC.

This clone was observed a handful of times. The CDR3 is CASSSGPEAFF. The DNA of the CDR3 is TGTGCCAGCAGCTCGGGACCTGAAGCTTTCTTT. The gene calls are TRBV7-9 and TRBJ1-1, with D perhaps TRBD1 (5 bases). Germline lookup yields CDR1 SEHNR and CDR2 FQNEAQ (reference sequence). The CDR3 runs to 11 residues. The ends were cut back, 4 bases at V and 6 bases at J, with 6 bases in the middle.

The chain employs TRBV29-1 and TRBJ2-7; 15 nucleotides align to TRBD2. The length of the CDR3 is 15 residues. V trimming: 5 bases; J trimming: 1 base; junction bases outside the gene matches: 3. Per the germline V gene, CDR1 is SQVTM and CDR2 is ANQGSEA. CDR3 DNA sequence: TGCAGCGTTACCGGACTAGCGGGGGGGTCCTACGAGCAGTACTTC. This translates into CSVTGLAGGSYEQYF.

The rearrangement links TRBV5-1 to TRBJ1-1; TRBD1 matches at 7 bases. Per the germline V gene, CDR1 is SGHRS and CDR2 is YFSETQ. Trimming cost V 4 bases and J 4 bases; bases outside gene matches: 4. The CDR3 totals 13 residues. DNA for the CDR3: TGCGCCAGCAGCCTCAGGGGGGGCACTGAAGCTTTCTTT. Translation gives CASSLRGGTEAFF. The full variable domain, completed using reference TRBV5-1 and TRBJ1-1, is KAGVTQTPRYLIKTRGQQVTLSCSPISGHRSVSWYQQTPGQGLQFLFEYFSETQRNKGNFPGRFSGRQFSNSRSEMNVSTLELGDSALYLCASSLRGGTEAFFGQGTRLTVV.

This chain connects TRBV18 to TRBJ1-2, with 9 bases that match TRBD1. J lost 8 bases, V lost 8 bases, and 6 bases had no gene match. This CDR3 has 12 amino acids. CDR1 and CDR2 from the germline V gene are KGHSH and LQKENI. The CDR3 DNA follows: TGTGCCAGCAGGGGACAGGGAACGGGCTACACCTTC. This encodes CASRGQGTGYTF.

Only one count was recorded for this clone. V and J are TRBV9 and TRBJ1-1, with 7 nucleotides matching TRBD1. V lost 2 bases, J lost 3 bases, and 4 bases stayed unmatched. Germline values: CDR1 SGDLS, CDR2 YYNGEE. CDR3 length: 14 amino acids. CDR3 sequence: CASSVRDSYTEAFF. The DNA of the CDR3 is TGTGCCAGCAGCGTGAGGGACAGCTACACTGAAGCTTTCTTT.